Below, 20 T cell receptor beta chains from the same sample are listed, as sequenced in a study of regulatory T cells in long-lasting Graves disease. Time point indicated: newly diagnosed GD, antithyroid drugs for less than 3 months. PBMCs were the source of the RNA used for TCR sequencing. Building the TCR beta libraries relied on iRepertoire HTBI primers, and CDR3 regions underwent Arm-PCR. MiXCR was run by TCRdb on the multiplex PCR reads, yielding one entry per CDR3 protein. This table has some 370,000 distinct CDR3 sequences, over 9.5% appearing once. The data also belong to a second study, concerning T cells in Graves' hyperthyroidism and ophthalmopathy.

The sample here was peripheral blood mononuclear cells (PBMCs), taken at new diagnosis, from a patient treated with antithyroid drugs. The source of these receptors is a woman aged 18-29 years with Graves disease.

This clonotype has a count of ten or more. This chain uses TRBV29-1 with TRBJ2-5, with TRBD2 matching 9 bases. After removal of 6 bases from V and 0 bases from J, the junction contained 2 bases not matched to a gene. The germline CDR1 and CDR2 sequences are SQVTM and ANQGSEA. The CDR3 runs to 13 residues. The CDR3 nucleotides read TGCAGCGTGGTAGCGGGGGACCAAGAGACCCAGTACTTC. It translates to CSVVAGDQETQYF.

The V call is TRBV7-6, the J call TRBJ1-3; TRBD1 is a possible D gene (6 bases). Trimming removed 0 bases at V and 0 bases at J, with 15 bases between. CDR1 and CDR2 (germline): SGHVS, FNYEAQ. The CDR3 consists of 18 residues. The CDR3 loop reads CASSLAPGGAYSGNTIYF. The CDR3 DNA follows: TGTGCCAGCAGCTTAGCGCCTGGGGGCGCATACTCTGGAAACACCATATATTTT.

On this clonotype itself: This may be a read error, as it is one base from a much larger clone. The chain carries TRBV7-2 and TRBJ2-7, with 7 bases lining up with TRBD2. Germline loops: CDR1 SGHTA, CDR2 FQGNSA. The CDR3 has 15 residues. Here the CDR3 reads CASSLRGGSSYERYF. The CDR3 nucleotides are TGTGCCAGCAGCTTAAGGGGCGGGAGCTCCTACGAGCGGTACTTC.

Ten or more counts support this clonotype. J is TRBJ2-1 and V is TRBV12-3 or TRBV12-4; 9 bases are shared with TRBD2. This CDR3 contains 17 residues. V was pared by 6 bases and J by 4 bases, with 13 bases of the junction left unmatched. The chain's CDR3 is CASRQGSSGAGYNEQFF. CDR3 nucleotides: TGTGCCAGCAGACAGGGGTCTAGCGGGGCCGGTTACAATGAGCAGTTCTTC.

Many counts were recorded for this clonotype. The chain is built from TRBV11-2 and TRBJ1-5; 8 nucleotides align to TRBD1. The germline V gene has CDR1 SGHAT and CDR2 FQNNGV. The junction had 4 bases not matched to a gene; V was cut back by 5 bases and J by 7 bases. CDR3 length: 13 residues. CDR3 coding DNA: TGTGCCAGCAGCCTCGACAGGGGCCAGCCCCAGCATTTT. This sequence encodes CASSLDRGQPQHF.

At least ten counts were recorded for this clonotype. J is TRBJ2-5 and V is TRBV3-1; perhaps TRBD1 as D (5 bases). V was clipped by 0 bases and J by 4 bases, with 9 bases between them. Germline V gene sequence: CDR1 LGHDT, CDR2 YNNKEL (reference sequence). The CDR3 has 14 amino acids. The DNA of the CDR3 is TGTGCCAGCAGCCAAGAGGACAACCGAGAGACCCAGTACTTC. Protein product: CASSQEDNRETQYF.

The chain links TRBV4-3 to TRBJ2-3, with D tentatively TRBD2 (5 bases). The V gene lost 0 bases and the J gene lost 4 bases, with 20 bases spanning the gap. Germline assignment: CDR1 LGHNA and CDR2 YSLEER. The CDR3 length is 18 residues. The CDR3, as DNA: TGCGCCAGCAGCCAAGATTTGCGGGTCAGACCCCCCCCAGATACGCAGTATTTT. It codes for CASSQDLRVRPPPDTQYF.

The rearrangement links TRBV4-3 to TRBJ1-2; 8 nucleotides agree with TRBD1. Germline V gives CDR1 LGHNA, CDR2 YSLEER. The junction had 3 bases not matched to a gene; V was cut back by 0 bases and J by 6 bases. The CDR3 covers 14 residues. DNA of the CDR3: TGCGCCAGCAGCCAAGATCAGGGGGCGCATGGCTACACCTTC. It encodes CASSQDQGAHGYTF.

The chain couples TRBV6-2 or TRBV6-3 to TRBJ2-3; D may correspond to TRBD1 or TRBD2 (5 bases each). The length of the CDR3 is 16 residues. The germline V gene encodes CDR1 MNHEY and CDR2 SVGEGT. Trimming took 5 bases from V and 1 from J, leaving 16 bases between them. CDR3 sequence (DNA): TGTGCCAGCAGTACGGGGACGGGACCTGGCACAGATACGCAGTATTTT. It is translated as CASSTGTGPGTDTQYF.

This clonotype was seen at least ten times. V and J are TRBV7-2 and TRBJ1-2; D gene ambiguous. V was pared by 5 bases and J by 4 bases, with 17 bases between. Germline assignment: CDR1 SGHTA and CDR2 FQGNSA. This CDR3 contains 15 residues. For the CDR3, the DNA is TGTGCCAGCAGCCGCCCGGGCAGGAGCACCTATGGCTACACCTTC. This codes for CASSRPGRSTYGYTF.

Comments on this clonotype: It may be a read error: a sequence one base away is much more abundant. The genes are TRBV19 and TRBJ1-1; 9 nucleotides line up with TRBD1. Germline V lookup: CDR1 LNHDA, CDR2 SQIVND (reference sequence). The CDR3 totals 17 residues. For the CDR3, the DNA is TGTGCCAGTAGTATAGCCCCTCACAGGGGGCGGTACACTGAAGCTTCCTTT. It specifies CASSIAPHRGRYTEASF. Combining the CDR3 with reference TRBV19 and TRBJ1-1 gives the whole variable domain DGGITQSPKYLFRKEGQNVTLSCEQNLNHDAMYWYRQDPGQGLRLIYYSQIVNDFQKGDIAEGYSVSREKKESFPLTVTSAQKNPTAFYLCASSIAPHRGRYTEASFGQGTRLTVV.

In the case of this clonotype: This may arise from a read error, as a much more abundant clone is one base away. This CDR3 is CASSTQGSAYNSPLHF. The CDR3 coding sequence is TGTGCCAGCAGTACACAGGGTAGCGCCTATAATTCACCCCTCCACTTT. This chain uses TRBV6-2 or TRBV6-3 with TRBJ1-6; possibly TRBD1 for D (6 bases). V shed 5 bases and J shed 2 bases, with 13 bases lying between them. In germline, CDR1 is MNHEY, CDR2 SVGEGT. This CDR3 comprises 16 residues.

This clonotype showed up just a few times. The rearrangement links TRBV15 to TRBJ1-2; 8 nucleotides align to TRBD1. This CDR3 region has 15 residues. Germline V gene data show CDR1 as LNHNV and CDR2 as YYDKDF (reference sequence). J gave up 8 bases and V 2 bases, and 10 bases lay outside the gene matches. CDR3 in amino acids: CATSRRGQGEGGYTF. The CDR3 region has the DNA TGTGCCACCAGCAGACGCGGACAGGGTGAAGGGGGCTACACCTTC. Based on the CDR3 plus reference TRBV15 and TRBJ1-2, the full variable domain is DAMVIQNPRYQVTQFGKPVTLSCSQTLNHNVMYWYQQKSSQAPKLLFHYYDKDFNNEADTPDNFQSRRPNTSFCFLDIRSPGLGDTAMYLCATSRRGQGEGGYTFGSGTRLTVV.

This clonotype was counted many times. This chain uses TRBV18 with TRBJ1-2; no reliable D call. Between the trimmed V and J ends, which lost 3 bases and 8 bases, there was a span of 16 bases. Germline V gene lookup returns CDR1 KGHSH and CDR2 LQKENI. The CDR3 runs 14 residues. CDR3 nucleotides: TGTGCCAGCTCACCCTACGAATTGACAAAGGGCTACACCTTC. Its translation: CASSPYELTKGYTF.

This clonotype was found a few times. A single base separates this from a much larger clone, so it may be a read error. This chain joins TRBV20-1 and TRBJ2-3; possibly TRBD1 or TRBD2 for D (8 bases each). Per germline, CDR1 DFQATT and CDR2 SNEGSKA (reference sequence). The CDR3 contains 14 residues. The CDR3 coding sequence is TGCAGTACTAGCGGCAGGGGGCCGGCAGATACGCAGTATTTT. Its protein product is CSTSGRGPADTQYF.

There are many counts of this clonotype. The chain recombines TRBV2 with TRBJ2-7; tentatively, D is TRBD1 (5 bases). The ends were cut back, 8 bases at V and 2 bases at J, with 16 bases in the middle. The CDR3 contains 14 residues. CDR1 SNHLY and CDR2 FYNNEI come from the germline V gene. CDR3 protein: CASFPQVPPYEQYF. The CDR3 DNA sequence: TGTGCCAGCTTTCCACAGGTCCCTCCCTACGAGCAGTACTTC.

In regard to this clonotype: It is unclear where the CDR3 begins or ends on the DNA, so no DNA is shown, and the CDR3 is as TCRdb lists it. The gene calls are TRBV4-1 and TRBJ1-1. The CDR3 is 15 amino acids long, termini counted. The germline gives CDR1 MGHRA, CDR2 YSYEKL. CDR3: CASSEAWAVGTEALF.

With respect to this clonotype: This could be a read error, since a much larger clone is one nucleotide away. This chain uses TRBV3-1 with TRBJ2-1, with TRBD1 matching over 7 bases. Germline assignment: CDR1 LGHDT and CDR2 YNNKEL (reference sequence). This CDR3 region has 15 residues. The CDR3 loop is CTSSQVGTAYNEQFF. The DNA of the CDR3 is TGTACCAGCAGCCAAGTCGGGACAGCCTACAATGAGCAGTTCTTC.

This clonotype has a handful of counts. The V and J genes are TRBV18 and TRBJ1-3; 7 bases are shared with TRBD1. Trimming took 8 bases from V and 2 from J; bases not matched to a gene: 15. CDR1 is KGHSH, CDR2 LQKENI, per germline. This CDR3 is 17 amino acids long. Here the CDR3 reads CASQDREVMFPGNTIYF. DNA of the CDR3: TGTGCCAGCCAAGACAGGGAGGTGATGTTTCCTGGAAACACCATATATTTT.

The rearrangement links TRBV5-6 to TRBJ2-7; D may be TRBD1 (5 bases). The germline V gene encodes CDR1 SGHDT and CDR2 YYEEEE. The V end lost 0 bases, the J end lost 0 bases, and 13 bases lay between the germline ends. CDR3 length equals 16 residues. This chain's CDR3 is CASSLVDRYTSYEQYV. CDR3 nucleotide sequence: TGTGCCAGCAGCTTGGTTGACAGATACACCTCCTACGAGCAGTACGTC.